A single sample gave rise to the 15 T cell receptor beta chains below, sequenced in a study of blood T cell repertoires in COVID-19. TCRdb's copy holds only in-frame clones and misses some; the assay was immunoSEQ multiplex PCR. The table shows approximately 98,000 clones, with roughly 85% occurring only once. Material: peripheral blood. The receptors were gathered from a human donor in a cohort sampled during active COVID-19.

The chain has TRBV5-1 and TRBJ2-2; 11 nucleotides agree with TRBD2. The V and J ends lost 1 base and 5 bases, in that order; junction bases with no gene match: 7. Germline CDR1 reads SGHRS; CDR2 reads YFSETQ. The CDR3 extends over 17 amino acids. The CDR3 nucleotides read TGCGCCAGCAGCTTGAGTAGCGGGAGGGCCGGGACCGGGGAGCTGTTTTTT. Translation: CASSLSSGRAGTGELFF.

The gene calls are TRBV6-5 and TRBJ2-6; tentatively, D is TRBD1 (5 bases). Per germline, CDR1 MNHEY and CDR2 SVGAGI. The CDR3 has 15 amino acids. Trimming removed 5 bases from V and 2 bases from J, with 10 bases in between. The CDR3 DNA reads TGTGCCAGCAGTACGGCGACAGCTGGGGCCAACGTCCTGACTTTC. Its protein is CASSTATAGANVLTF.

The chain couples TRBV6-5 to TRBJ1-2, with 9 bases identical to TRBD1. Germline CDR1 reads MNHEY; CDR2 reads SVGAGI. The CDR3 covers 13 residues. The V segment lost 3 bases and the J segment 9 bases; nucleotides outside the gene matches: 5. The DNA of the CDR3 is TGTGCCAGCAGTTATCGGACAGGGGAACGCTACACCTTC. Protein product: CASSYRTGERYTF.

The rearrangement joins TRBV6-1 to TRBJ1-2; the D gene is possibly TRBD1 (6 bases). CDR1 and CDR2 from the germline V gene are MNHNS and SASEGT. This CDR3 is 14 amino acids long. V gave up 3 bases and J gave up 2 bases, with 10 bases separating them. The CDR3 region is CASSEGQTNYGYTF. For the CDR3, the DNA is TGTGCCAGCAGTGAGGGACAAACGAACTATGGCTACACCTTC.

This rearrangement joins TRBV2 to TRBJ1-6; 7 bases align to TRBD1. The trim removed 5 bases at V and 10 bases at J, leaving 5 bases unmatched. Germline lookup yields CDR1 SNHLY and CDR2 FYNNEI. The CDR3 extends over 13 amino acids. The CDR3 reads CASSFGTESPLHF. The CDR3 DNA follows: TGTGCCAGCAGTTTTGGGACAGAATCACCCCTCCACTTT.

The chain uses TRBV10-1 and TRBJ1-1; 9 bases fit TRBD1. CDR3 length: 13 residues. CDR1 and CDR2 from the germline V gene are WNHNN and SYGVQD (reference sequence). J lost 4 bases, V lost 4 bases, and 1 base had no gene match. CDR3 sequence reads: CASSVGQGTEAFF. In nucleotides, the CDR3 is TGCGCCAGCAGTGTGGGACAGGGCACTGAAGCTTTCTTT.

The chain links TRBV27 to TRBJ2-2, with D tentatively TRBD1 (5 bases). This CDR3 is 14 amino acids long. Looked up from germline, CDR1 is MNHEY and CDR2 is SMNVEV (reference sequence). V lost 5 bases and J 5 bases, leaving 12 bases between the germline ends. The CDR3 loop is CASSPRQGTGELFF. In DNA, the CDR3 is TGTGCCAGCAGTCCTAGGCAGGGAACCGGGGAGCTGTTTTTT.

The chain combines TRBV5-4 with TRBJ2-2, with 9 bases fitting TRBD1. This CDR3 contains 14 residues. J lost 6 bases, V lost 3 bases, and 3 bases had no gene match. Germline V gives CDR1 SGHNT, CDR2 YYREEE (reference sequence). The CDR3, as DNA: TGTGCCAGCAGCTCAAGGACAGGGGCCGGGGAGCTGTTTTTT. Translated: CASSSRTGAGELFF.

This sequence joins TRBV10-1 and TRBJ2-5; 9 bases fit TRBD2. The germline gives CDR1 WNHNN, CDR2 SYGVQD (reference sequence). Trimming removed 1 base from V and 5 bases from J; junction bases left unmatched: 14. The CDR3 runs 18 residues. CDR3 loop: CASSELLAGGPPRETQYF. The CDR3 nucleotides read TGCGCCAGCAGTGAGTTACTAGCGGGCGGCCCCCCTCGGGAGACCCAGTACTTC.

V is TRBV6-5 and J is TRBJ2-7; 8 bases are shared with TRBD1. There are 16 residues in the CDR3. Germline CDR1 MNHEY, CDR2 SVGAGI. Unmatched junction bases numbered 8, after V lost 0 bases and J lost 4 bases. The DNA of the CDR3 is TGTGCCAGCAGTTACTCGATTGCAGGGGGCTCGTACGAGCAGTACTTC. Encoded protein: CASSYSIAGGSYEQYF.

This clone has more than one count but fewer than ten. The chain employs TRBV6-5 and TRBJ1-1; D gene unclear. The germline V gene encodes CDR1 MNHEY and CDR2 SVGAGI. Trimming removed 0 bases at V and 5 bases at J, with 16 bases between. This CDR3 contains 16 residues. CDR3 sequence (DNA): TGTGCCAGCAGTTACTCTTCTTCAGGTGGGGAGACTGAAGCTTTCTTT. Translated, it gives CASSYSSSGGETEAFF.

The CDR3, as DNA: TGTGCCAGCAGCTTGGCAGGCCCGGCACCCCCTAACTATGGCTACACCTTC. Protein product: CASSLAGPAPPNYGYTF. The chain recombines TRBV5-8 with TRBJ1-2, with unresolved D. The length of the CDR3 is 17 residues. Trimming left V 0 bases short and J 0 bases short, with 15 bases between. Looked up from germline, CDR1 is SGHTS and CDR2 is YDEGEE.

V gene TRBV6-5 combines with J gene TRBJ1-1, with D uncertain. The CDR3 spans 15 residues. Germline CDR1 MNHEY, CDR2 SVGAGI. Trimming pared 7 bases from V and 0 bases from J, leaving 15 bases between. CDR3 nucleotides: TGTGCCAGCATTCCCTCGGAGGCGATGAACACTGAAGCTTTCTTT. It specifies CASIPSEAMNTEAFF.

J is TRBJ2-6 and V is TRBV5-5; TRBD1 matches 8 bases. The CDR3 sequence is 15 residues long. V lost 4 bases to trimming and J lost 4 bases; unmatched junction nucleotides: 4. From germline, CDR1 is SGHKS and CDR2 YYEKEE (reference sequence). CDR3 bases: TGTGCCAGCAGCCCAGGGGGCACCGGGGCCAACGTCCTGACTTTC. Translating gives CASSPGGTGANVLTF.

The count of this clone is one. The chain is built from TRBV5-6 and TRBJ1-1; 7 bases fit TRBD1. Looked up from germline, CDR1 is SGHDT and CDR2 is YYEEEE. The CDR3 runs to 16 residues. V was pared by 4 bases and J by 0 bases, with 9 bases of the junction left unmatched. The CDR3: CASSHRQGNMNTEAFF. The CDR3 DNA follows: TGTGCCAGCAGCCACCGACAGGGAAACATGAACACTGAAGCTTTCTTT.